The clone carrying this T cell receptor (beta chain) is a singleton in its sample. Its antigen remains unknown. This sample is drawn from a study of cytomegalovirus exposure and HLA in healthy donors. The CDR3 is 14 amino acids. The ends were cut back, 0 bases at V and 4 bases at J, with 11 bases in the middle. Germline V gives CDR1 GTSNPN, CDR2 SVGIG (reference sequence). Vbeta (60) and Jbeta (13) primers were used in the PCR. Generated by immunoSEQ multiplex PCR, the TCRdb table keeps only in-frame clones and is missing some. The sample has tens of thousands of clones; over 60% are singletons. Study observations and caveats: Follow-up analysis seemed to connect common viral pathogens with several of the most significant clusters identified. Reports credit the classifier with highly specific, highly sensitive diagnosis of cytomegalovirus status.

The chain employs TRBV30 and TRBJ2-3; tentative D call: TRBD2 (5 bases). Sequencing was done on a sample of PBMCs. The receptor was isolated from a woman between 40 and 50 years old in good health and CMV-seropositive. CDR3 DNA: TGTGCCTGGAGTGTGTTGGGAGCCCCAGATACGCAGTATTTT. This sequence encodes CAWSVLGAPDTQYF.